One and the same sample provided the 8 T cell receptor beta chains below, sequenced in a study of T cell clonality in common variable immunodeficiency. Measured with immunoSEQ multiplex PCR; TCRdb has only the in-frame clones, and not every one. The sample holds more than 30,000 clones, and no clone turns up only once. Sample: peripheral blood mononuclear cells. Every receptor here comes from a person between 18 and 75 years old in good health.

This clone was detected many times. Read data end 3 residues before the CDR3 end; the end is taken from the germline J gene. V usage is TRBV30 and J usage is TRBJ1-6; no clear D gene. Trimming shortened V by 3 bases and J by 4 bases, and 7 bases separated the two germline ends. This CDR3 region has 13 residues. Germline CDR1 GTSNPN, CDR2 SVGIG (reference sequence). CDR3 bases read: TGTGCCTGGAGGTCAGTTTATAATTCACCC. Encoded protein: CAWRSVYNSP. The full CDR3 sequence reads CAWRSVYNSPLHF.

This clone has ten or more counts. Incomplete CDR3 DNA: TGTGCCAGCAGCTTAGCAACCGGGACAGGGCTCGGC. Encoded protein: CASSLATGTGLG. The CDR3 reads in full as CASSLATGTGLGYTF. V and J are TRBV7-9 and TRBJ1-2; 9 bases map to TRBD1. The read falls 3 residues short of the CDR3 end, and the missing part is taken from the germline J gene. The CDR3 is 15 amino acids. Germline V gene data show CDR1 as SEHNR and CDR2 as FQNEAQ (reference sequence).

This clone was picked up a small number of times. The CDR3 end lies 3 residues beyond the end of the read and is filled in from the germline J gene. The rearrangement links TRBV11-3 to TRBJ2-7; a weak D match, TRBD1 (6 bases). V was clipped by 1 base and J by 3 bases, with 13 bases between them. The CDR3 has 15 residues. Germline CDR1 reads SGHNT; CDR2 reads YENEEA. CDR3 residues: CASSLGPGANYEQYF. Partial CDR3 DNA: TGTGCCAGCAGCTTAGGTCCAGGGGCCAACTACGAG.

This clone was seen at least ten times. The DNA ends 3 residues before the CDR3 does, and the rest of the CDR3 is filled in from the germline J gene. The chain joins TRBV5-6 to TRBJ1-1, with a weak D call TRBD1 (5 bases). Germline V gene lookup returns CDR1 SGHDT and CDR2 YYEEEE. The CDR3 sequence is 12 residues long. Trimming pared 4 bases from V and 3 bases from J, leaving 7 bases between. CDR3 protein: CASSQQDTEAFF. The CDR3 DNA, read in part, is TGTGCCAGCAGCCAACAGGACACTGAA.

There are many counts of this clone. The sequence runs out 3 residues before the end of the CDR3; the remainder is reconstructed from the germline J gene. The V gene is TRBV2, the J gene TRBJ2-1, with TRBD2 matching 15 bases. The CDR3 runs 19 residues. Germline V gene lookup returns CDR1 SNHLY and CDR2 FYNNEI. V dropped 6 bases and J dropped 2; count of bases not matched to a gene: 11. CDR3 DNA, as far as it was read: TGTGCCAGCAGGTATTCCGGGACTAGCGGGAGGCCTGCCTACAATGAG. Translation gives CASRYSGTSGRPAYNE. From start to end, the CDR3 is CASRYSGTSGRPAYNEQFF.

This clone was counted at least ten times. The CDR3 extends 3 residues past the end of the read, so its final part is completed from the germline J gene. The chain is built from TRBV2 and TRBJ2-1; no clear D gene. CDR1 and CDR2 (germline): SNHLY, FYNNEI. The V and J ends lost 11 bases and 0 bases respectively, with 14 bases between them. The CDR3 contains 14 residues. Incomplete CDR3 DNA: TGTGCCGGGTATACGGGTAGCTCCTACAATGAG. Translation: CAGYTGSSYNE. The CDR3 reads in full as CAGYTGSSYNEQFF.

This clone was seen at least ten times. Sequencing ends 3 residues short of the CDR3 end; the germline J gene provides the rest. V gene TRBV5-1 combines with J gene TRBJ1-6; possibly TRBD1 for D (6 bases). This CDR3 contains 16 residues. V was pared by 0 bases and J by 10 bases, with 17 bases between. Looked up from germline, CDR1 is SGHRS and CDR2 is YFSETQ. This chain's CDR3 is CASSLDPSGTISPLHF. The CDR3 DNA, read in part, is TGCGCCAGCAGCTTGGACCCGTCCGGGACAATATCACCC.

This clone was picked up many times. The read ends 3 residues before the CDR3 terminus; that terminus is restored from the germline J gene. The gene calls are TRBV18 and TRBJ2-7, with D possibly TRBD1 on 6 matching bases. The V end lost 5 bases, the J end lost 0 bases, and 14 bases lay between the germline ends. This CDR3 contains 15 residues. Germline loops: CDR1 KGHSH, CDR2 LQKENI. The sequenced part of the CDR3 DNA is TGTGCCAGCTCAAGTACAGGGATAAGCTCCTACGAG. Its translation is CASSSTGISSYE. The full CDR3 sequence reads CASSSTGISSYEQYF.